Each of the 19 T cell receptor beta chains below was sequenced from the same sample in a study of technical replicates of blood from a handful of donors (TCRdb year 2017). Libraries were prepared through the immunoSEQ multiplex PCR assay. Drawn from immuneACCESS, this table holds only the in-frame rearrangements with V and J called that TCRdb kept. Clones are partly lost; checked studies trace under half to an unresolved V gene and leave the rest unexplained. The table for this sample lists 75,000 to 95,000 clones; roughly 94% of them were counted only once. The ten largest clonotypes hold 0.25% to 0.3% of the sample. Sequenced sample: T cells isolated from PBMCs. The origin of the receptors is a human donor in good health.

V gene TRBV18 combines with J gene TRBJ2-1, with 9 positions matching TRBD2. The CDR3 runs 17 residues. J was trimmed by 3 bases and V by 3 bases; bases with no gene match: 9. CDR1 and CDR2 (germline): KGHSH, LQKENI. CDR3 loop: CASSPELTSGDYNEQFF. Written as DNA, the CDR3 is TGTGCCAGCTCACCCGAACTGACTAGCGGTGACTACAATGAGCAGTTCTTC.

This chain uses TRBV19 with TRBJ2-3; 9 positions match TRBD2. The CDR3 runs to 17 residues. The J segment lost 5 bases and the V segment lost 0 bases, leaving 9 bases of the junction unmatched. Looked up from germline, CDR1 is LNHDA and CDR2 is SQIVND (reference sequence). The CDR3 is CASSIDGGGLAEDTQYF. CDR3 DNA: TGTGCCAGTAGTATAGATGGAGGGGGACTAGCTGAAGATACGCAGTATTTT.

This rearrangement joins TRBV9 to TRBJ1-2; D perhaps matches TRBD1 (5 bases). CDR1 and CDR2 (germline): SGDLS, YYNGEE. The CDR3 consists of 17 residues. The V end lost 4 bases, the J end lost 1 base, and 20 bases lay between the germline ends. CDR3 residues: CASSPTSVTASNYGYTF. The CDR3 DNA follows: TGTGCCAGCAGCCCGACCTCGGTGACAGCGAGTAACTATGGCTACACCTTC.

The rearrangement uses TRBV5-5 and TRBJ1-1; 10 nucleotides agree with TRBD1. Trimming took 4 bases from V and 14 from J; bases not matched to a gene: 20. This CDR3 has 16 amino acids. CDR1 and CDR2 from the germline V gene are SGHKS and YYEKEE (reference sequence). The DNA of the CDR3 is TGTGCCAGCAGCCCGGCCTTGGGACAGGGGCCAATTTTGTCGTTCTTT. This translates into CASSPALGQGPILSFF.

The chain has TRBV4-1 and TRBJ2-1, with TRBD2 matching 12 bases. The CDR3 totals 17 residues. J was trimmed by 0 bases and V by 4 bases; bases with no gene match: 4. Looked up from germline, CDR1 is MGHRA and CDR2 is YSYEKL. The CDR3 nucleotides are TGCGCCAGCAGCCGACTAGCGGGAGAAAGCTCCTACAATGAGCAGTTCTTC. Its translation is CASSRLAGESSYNEQFF.

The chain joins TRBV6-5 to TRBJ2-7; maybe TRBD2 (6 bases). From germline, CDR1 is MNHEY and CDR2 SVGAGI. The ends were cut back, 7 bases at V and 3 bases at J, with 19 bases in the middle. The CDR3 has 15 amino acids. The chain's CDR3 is CASTDRDSIYYEQYF. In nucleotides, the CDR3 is TGTGCCAGCACCGATAGGGACTCGATATACTACGAGCAGTACTTC.

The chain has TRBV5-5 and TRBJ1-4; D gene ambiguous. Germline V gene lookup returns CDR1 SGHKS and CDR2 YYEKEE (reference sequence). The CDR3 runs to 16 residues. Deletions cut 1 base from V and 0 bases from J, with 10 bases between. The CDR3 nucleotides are TGTGCCAGCAGCTTGTTCACAGAGACAACTAATGAAAAACTGTTTTTT. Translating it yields CASSLFTETTNEKLFF.

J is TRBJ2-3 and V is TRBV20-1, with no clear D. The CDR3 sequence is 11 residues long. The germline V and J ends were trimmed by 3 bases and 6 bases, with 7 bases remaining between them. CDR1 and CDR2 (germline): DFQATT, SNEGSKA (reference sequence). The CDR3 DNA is TGCAGTGCTAGGAGCCACGATACGCAGTATTTT. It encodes CSARSHDTQYF.

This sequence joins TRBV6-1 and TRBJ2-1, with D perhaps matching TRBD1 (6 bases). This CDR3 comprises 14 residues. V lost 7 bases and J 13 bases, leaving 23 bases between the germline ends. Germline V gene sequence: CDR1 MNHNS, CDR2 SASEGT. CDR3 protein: CASTPPIRDIFQFF. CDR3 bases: TGTGCCAGCACACCTCCCATCCGGGACATCTTCCAGTTCTTC.

The CDR3 bases are TGCGCCAGCAGCCACCTGGGCCGGAAAGATTCACCCCTCCACTTT. As protein: CASSHLGRKDSPLHF. V and J are TRBV4-1 and TRBJ1-6, with D uncertain. Germline V gene data show CDR1 as MGHRA and CDR2 as YSYEKL. CDR3 size: 15 residues. Trimming removed 3 bases from V and 8 bases from J, with 14 bases in between.

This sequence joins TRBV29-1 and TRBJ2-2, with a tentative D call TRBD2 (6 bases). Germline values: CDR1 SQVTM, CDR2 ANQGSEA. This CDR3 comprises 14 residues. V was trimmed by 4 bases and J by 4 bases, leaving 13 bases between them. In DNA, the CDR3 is TGCAGCGTTGGCAGTCTAGCGAGCACCGGGGAGCTGTTTTTT. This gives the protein CSVGSLASTGELFF.

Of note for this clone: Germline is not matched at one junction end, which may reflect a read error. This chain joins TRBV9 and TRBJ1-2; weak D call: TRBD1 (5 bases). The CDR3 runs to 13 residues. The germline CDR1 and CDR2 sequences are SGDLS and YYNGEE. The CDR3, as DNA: TGTGCCAGCAGCGTAGCTAGGGACTACGGCTACACCTTC. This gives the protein CASSVARDYGYTF.

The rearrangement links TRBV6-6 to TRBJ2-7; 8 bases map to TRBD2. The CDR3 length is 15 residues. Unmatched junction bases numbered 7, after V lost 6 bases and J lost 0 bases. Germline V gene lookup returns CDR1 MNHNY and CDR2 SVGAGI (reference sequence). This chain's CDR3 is CASRDVLADSYEQYF. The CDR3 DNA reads TGTGCCAGCAGGGACGTACTAGCGGACTCCTACGAGCAGTACTTC.

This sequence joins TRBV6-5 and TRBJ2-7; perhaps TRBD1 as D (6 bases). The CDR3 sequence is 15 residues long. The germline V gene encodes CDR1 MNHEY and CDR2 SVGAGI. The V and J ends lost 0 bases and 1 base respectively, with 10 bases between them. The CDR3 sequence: CASSYSYTGSYEQYF. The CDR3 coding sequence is TGTGCCAGCAGTTACTCCTATACAGGGTCCTACGAGCAGTACTTC.

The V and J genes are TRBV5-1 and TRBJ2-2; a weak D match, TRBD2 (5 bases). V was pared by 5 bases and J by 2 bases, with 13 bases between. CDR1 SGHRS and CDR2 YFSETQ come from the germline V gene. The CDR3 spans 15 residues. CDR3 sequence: CASRSWEFNTGELFF. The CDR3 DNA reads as TGCGCCAGCAGGTCGTGGGAGTTTAACACCGGGGAGCTGTTTTTT.

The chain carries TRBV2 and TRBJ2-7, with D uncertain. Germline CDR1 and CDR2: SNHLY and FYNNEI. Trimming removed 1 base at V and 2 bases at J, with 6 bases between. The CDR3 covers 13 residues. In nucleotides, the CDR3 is TGTGCCAGCAGTGAAGGCAGCGCCTACGAGCAGTACTTC. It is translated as CASSEGSAYEQYF.

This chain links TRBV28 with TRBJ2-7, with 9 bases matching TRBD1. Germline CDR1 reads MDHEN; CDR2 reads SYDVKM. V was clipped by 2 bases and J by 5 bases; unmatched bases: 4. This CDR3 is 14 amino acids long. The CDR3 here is CASSLSTGGDEQYF. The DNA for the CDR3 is TGTGCCAGCAGTTTAAGTACAGGGGGCGACGAGCAGTACTTC.

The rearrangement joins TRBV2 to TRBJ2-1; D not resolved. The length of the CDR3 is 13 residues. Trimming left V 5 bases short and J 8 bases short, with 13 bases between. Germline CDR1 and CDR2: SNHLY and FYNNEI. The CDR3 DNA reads TGTGCCAGCAGTCCGGGTTCTTGGTATGAGCAGTTCTTC. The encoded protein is CASSPGSWYEQFF.

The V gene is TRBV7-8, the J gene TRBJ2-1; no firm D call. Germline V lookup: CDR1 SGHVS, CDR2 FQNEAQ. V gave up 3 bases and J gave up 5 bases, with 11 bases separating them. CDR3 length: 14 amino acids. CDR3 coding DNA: TGTGCCAGCAGCTTGGATAAGCAGGACAATGAGCAGTTCTTC. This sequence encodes CASSLDKQDNEQFF.